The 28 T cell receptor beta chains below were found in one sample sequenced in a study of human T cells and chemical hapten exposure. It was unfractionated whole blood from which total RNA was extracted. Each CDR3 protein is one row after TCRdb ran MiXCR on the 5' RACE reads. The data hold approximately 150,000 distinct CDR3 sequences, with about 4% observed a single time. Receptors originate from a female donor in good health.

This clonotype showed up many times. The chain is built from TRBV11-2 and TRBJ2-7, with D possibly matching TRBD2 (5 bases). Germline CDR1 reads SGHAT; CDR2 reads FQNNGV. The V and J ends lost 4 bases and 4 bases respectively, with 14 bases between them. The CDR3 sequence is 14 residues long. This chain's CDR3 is CASSSRTAPYEQYF. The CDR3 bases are TGTGCCAGCAGCTCCAGGACTGCCCCTTACGAGCAGTACTTC.

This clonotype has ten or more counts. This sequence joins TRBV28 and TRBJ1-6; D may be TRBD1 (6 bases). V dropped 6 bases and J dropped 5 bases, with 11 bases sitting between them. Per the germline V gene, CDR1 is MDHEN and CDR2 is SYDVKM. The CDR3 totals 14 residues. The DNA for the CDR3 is TGTGCCAGCAGCGTAGGGGGGGATAATTCACCCCTCCACTTT. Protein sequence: CASSVGGDNSPLHF.

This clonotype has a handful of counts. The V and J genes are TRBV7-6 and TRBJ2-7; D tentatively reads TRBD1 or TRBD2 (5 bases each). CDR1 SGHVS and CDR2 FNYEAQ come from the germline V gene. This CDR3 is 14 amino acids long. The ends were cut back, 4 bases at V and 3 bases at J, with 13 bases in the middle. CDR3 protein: CASSSGASGYEQYF. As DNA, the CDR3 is TGTGCCAGCAGCTCCGGGGCGAGCGGCTACGAGCAGTACTTC.

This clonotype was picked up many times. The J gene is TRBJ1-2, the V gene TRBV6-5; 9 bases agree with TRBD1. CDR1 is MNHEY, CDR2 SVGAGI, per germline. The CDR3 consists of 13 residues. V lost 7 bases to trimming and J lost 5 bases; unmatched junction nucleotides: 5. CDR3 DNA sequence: TGTGCCAGCAACAGGGGGCGGGGGTATGGCTACACCTTC. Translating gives CASNRGRGYGYTF.

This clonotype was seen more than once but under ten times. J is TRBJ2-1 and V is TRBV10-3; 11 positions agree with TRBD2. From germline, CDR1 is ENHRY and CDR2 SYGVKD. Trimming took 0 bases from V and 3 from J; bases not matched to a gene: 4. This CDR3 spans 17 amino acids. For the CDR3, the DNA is TGTGCCATCAGTGAGTCAGGTAGCGGGGGGGACTACAATGAGCAGTTCTTC. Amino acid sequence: CAISESGSGGDYNEQFF.

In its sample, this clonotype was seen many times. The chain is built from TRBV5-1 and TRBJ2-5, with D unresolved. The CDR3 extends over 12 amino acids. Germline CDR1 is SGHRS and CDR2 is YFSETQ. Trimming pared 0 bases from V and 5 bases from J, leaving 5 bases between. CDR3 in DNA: TGCGCCAGCAGCTTGGCTAGGGAGACCCAGTACTTC. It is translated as CASSLARETQYF. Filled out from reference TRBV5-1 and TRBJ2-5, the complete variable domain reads KAGVTQTPRYLIKTRGQQVTLSCSPISGHRSVSWYQQTPGQGLQFLFEYFSETQRNKGNFPGRFSGRQFSNSRSEMNVSTLELGDSALYLCASSLARETQYFGPGTRLLVL.

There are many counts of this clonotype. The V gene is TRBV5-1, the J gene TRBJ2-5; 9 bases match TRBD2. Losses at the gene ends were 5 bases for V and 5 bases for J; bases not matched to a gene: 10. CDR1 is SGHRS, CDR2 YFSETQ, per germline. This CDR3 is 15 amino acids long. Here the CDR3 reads CASSPAAGGPETQYF. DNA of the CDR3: TGCGCCAGCAGTCCTGCGGCGGGGGGGCCTGAGACCCAGTACTTC.

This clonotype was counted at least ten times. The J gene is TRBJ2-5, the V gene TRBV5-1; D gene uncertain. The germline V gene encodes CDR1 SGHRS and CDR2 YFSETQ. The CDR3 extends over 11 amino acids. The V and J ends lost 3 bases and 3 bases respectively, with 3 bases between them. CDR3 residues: CASSWKETQYF. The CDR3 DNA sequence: TGCGCCAGCAGCTGGAAAGAGACCCAGTACTTC.

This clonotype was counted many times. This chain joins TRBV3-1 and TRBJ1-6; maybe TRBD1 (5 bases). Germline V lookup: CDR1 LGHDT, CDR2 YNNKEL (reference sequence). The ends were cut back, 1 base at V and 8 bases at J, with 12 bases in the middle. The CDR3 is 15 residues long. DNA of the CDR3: TGTGCCAGCAGCCAAGTGGGGACTTACTATTCACCCCTCCACTTT. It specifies CASSQVGTYYSPLHF.

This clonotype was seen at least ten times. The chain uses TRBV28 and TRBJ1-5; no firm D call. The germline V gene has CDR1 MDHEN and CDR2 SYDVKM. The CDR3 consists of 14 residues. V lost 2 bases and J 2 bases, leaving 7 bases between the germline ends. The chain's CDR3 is CASSLGLGNQPQHF. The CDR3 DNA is TGTGCCAGCAGTTTAGGGTTGGGCAATCAGCCCCAGCATTTT.

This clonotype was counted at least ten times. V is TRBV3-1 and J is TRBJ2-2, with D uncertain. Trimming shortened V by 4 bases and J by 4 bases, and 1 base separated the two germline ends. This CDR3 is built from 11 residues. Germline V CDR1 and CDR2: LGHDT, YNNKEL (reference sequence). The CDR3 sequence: CASSRTGELFF. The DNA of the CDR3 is TGTGCCAGCAGCCGCACCGGGGAGCTGTTTTTT.

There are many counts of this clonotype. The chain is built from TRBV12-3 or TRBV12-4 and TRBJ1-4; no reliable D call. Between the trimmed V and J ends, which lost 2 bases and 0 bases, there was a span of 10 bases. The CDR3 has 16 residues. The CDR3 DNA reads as TGTGCCAGCAGTTTAAGAGACTGGGCAACTAATGAAAAACTGTTTTTT. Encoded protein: CASSLRDWATNEKLFF.

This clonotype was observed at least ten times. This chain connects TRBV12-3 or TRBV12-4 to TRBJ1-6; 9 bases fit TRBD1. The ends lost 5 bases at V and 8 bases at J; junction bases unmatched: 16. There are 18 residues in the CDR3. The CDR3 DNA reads TGTGCCAGCAGTCCCCCCGGGACAGGGATAAGGGTAGATTCACCCCTCCACTTT. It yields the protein CASSPPGTGIRVDSPLHF.

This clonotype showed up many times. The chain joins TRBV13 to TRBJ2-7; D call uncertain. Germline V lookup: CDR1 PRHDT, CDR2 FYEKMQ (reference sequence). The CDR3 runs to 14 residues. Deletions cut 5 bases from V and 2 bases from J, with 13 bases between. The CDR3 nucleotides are TGTGCCAGCAGCCCCGAAGGGAAGGCCTACGAGCAGTACTTC. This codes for CASSPEGKAYEQYF.

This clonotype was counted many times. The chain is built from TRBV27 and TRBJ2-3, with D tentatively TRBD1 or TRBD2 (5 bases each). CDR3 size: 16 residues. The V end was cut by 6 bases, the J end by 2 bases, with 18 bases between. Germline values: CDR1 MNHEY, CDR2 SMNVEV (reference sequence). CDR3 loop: CASSHPGPLFTDTQYF. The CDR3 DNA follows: TGTGCCAGCAGCCACCCGGGACCCTTATTCACAGATACGCAGTATTTT.

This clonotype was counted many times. CDR3 coding DNA: TGCAGCGTGCCGGGACTAGCGGCGGGAGAGACCCAGTACTTC. Translation gives CSVPGLAAGETQYF. This sequence joins TRBV29-1 and TRBJ2-5; 11 bases are a match to TRBD2. CDR3 size: 14 residues. Germline loops: CDR1 SQVTM, CDR2 ANQGSEA. V was pared by 6 bases and J by 4 bases, with 7 bases of the junction left unmatched. Together with reference TRBV29-1 and TRBJ2-5, the CDR3 gives the full variable domain: SAVISQKPSRDICQRGTSLTIQCQVDSQVTMMFWYRQQPGQSLTLIATANQGSEATYESGFVIDKFPISRPNLTFSTLTVSNMSPEDSSIYLCSVPGLAAGETQYFGPGTRLLVL.

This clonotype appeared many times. CDR3 coding DNA: TGTGCCAGTAGGGGGACAGGGGACTACGAGCAGTACTTC. It specifies CASRGTGDYEQYF. This chain uses TRBV19 with TRBJ2-7, with 10 bases identical to TRBD1. Germline values: CDR1 LNHDA, CDR2 SQIVND (reference sequence). CDR3 size: 13 residues. The J segment lost 3 bases and the V segment lost 6 bases, leaving 2 bases of the junction unmatched.

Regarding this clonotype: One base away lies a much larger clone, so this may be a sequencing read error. Here the CDR3 reads CASSPGARTEAFF. The CDR3 DNA is TGTGCCAGCAGTCCCGGGGCCCGCACTGAAGCTTTCTTT. The rearrangement joins TRBV12-3 or TRBV12-4 to TRBJ1-1; TRBD1 is a possible D gene (5 bases). This CDR3 has 13 residues. The V end was cut by 5 bases, the J end by 4 bases, with 11 bases between.

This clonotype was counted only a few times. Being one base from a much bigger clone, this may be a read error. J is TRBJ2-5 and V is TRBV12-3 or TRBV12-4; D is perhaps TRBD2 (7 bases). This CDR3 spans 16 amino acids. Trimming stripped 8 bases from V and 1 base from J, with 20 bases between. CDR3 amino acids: CASGSWGGCSQETQYF. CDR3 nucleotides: TGTGCCAGCGGAAGCTGGGGGGGCTGCTCCCAAGAGACCCAGTACTTC.

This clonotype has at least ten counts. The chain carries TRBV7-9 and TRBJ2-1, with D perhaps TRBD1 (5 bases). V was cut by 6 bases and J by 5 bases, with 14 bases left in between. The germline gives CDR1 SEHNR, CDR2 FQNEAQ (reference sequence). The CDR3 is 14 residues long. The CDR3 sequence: CASRNQGRNNEQFF. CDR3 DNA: TGTGCCAGCAGGAACCAGGGAAGGAACAATGAGCAGTTCTTC. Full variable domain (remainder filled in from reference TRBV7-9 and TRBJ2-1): DTGVSQNPRHKITKRGQNVTFRCDPISEHNRLYWYRQTLGQGPEFLTYFQNEAQLEKSRLLSDRFSAERPKGSFSTLEIQRTEQGDSAMYLCASRNQGRNNEQFFGPGTRLTVL.

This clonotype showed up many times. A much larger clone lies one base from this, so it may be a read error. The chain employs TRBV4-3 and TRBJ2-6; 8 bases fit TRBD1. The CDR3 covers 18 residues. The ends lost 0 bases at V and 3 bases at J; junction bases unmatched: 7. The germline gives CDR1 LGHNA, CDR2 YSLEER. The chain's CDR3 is CASSQEQGELGGANVLTF. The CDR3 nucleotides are TGCGCCAGCAGCCAAGAACAGGGGGAATTGGGTGGGGCCAACGTCCTGACTTTC.

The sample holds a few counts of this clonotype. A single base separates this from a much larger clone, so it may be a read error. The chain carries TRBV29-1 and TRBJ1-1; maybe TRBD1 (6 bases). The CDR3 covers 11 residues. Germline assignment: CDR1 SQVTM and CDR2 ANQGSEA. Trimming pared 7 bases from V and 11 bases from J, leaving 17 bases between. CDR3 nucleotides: TGCAGCGGTGCGATGGGGGGGGCGGCTTTCTTT. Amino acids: CSGAMGGAAFF.

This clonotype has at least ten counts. The CDR3 sequence is CASSGQGAGSPLHF. The CDR3 DNA follows: TGTGCCAGCAGTGGACAGGGGGCAGGTTCACCCCTCCACTTT. The V gene is TRBV6-1, the J gene TRBJ1-6; 10 bases align to TRBD1. CDR3 length equals 14 residues. Germline CDR1 is MNHNS and CDR2 is SASEGT. V shed 4 bases, J shed 9 bases, and the junction held 3 bases outside the gene matches.

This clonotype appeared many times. CDR3 region: CASSLPGGEQYF. DNA for the CDR3: TGTGCCAGCAGTTTACCTGGGGGCGAGCAGTACTTC. V gene TRBV28 combines with J gene TRBJ2-7, with D perhaps assigned TRBD1 or TRBD2 (5 bases each). There are 12 residues in the CDR3. Trimming removed 2 bases from V and 6 bases from J, with 8 bases in between. CDR1 MDHEN and CDR2 SYDVKM come from the germline V gene.

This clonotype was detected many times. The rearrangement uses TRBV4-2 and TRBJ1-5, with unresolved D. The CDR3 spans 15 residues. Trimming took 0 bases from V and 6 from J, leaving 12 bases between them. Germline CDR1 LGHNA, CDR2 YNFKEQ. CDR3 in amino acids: CASSQDQGKGQPQHF. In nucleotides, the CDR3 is TGTGCCAGCAGCCAAGATCAAGGGAAAGGTCAGCCCCAGCATTTT.

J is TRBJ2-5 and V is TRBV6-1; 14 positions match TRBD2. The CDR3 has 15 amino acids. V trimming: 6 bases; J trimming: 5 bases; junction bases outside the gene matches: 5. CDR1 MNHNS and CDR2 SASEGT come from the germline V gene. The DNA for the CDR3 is TGTGCCAGCAGGCCAGGACTAGCGGGGGGTGAGACCCAGTACTTC. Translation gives CASRPGLAGGETQYF.

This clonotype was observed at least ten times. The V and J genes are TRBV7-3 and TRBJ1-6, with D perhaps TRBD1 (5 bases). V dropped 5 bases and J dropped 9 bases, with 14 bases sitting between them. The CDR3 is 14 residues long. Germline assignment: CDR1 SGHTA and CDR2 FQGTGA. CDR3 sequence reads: CASSAGQAGSPLHF. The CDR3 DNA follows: TGTGCCAGCAGCGCAGGGCAAGCTGGTTCACCCCTCCACTTT.

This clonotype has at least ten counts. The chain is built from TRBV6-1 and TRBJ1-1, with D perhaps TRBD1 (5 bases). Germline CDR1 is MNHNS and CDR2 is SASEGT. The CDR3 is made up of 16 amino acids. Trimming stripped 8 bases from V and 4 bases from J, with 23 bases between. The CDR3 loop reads CASGGLGDAGSTEAFF. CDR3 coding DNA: TGTGCCAGCGGAGGTCTGGGGGACGCCGGGTCCACTGAAGCTTTCTTT.